The source of this T cell receptor (beta chain) is a study of long-term antiretroviral therapy in people with HIV. Version v3.0 of the immunoSEQ assay ran at survey level. Sequencing was intended to reach about 40,000-55,000 T-cell genomes per sample. Some clones are missing from TCRdb's copy, which holds only in-frame ones; the method was immunoSEQ multiplex PCR. The sample has some 30,000 clones; 97% are singletons. V dropped 7 bases and J dropped 12 bases, with 25 bases sitting between them. This CDR3 has 15 residues. Germline CDR1 reads MNHNS; CDR2 reads SASEGT. The sequence came from a man aged 25 to 45 with HIV. This sample comprised unsorted PBMCs, obtained 7.6 years after starting antiretroviral therapy. The chain employs TRBV6-1 and TRBJ1-5, with D hard to call. The CDR3, as DNA: TGTGCCAGCACCCCAGGACCCTTCCCCGAGGGAGACCAGCATTTT. Translating gives CASTPGPFPEGDQHF.